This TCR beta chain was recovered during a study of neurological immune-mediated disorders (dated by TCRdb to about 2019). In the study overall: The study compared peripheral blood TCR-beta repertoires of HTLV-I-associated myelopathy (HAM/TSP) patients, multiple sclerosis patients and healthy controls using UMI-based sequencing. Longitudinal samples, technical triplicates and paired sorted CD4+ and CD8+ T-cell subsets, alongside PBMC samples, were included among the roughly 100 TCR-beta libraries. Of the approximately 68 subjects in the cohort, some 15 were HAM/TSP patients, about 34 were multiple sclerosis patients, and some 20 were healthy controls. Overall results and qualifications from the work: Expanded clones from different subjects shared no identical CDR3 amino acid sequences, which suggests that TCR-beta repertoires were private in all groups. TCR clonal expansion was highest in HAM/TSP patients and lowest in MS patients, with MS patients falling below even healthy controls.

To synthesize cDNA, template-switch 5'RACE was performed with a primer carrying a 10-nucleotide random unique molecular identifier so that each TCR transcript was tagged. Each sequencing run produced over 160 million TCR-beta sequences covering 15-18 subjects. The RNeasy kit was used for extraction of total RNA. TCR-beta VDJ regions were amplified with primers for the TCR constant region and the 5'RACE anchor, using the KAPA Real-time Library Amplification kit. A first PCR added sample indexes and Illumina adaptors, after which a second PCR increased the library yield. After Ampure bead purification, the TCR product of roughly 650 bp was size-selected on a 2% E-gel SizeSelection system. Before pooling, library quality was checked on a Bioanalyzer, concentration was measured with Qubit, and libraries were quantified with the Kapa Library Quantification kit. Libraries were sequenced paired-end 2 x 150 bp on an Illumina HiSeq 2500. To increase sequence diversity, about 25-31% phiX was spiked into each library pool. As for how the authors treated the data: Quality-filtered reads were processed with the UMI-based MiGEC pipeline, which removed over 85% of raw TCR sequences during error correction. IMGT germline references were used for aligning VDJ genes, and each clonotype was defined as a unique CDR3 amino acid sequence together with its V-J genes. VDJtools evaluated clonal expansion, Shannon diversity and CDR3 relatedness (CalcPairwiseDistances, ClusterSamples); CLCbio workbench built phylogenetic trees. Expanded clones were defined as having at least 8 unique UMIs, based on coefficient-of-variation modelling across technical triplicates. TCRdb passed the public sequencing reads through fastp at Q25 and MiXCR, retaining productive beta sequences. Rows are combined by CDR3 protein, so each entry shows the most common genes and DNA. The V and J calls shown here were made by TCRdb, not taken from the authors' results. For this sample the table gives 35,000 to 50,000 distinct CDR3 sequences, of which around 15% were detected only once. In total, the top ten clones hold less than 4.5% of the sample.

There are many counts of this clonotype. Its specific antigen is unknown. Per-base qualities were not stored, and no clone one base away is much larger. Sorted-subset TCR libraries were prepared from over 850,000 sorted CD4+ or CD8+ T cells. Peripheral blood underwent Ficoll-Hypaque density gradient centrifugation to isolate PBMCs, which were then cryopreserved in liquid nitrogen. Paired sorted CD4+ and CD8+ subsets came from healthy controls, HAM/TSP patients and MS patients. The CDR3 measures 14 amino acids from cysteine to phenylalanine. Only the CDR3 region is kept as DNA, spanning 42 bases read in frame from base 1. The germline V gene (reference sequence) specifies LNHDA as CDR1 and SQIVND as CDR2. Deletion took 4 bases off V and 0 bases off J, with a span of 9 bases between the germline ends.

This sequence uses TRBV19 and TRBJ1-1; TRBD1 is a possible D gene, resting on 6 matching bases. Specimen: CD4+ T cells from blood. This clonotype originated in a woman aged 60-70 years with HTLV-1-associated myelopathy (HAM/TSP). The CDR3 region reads CASSRGQLNTEAFF. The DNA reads TGTGCCAGTAGTAGAGGACAGTTGAACACTGAAGCTTTCTTT.